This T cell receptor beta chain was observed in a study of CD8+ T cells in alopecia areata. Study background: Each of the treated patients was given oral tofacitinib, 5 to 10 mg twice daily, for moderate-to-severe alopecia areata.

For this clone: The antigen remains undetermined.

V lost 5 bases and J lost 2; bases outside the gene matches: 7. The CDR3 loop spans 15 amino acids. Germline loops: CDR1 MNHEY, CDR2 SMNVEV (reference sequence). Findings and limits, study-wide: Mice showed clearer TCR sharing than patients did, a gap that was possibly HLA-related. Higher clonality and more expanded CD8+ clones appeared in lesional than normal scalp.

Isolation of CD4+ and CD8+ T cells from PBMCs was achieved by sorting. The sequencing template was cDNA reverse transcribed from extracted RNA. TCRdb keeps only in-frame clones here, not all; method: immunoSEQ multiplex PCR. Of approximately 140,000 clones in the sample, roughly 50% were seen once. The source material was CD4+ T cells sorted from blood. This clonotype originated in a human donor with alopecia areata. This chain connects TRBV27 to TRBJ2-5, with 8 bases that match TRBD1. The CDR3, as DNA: TGTGCCAGCAGTCCCAGGGGGCGCGGACAAGAGACCCAGTACTTC. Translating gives CASSPRGRGQETQYF.